One sample yielded the 20 T cell receptor beta chains listed below, sequenced in a study of blood T cell repertoires in COVID-19. Profiling relied on immunoSEQ multiplex PCR, and the TCRdb table lists in-frame clones only, not all of them. The sample carries about 86,000 clones, under 85% recorded once. The sample was peripheral blood. These receptors originate from a man between 65 and 85 years old with acute or convalescent COVID-19.

This clone has only a few counts. This sequence joins TRBV7-9 and TRBJ2-2; TRBD2 aligns across 15 bases. From germline, CDR1 is SEHNR and CDR2 FQNEAQ (reference sequence). This CDR3 contains 17 residues. J lost 7 bases, V lost 5 bases, and 8 bases had no gene match. The CDR3 nucleotides read TGTGCCAGCAGCGCGGGACTAGCGGGAGGAGTAGGCGGGGAGCTGTTTTTT. It specifies CASSAGLAGGVGGELFF.

This clone was counted only a few times. Other DNA sequences in the same sample also yield this CDR3. The V gene is TRBV14, the J gene TRBJ1-2; the match to TRBD1 covers 8 bases. The CDR3 runs 13 residues. Germline CDR1 is SGHDN and CDR2 is FVKESK. Unmatched junction bases numbered 6, after V lost 4 bases and J lost 8 bases. The DNA of the CDR3 is TGTGCCAGCAGCCCCAGACAGGGGAGCGGCTACACCTTC. Protein product: CASSPRQGSGYTF.

The chain couples TRBV2 to TRBJ2-1; 9 positions match TRBD1. Germline CDR1 reads SNHLY; CDR2 reads FYNNEI. The CDR3 runs to 15 residues. V was pared by 6 bases and J by 7 bases, with 10 bases of the junction left unmatched. The chain's CDR3 is CASSLPGQGPNEQFF. CDR3 nucleotide sequence: TGTGCCAGCAGCCTCCCGGGACAGGGCCCAAATGAGCAGTTCTTC.

The V call is TRBV11-2, the J call TRBJ2-1, with D unresolved. This CDR3 has 13 residues. Germline assignment: CDR1 SGHAT and CDR2 FQNNGV. V was shortened by 6 bases and J by 5 bases, with 11 bases between the two germline ends. Here the CDR3 reads CASSRKRNNEQFF. DNA of the CDR3: TGTGCCAGCAGTCGAAAGAGAAACAATGAGCAGTTCTTC.

The chain recombines TRBV4-1 with TRBJ2-1; D is unclear. CDR3 length equals 15 residues. Germline CDR1 and CDR2: MGHRA and YSYEKL. V lost 5 bases and J 0 bases, leaving 11 bases between the germline ends. The CDR3 loop reads CASSTQSFSYNEQFF. The CDR3 coding sequence is TGCGCCAGCAGCACACAGTCCTTCTCCTACAATGAGCAGTTCTTC.

By share of the sample, this clone is medium-sized (0.01 to 0.1%). This rearrangement joins TRBV27 to TRBJ2-3; D possibly corresponds to TRBD1 (6 bases). The CDR3 totals 15 residues. CDR1 is MNHEY and CDR2 is SMNVEV in the germline V gene (reference sequence). Between the trimmed V and J ends, which lost 3 bases and 3 bases, there was a span of 13 bases. The CDR3 region is CASSLGRGLTDTQYF. The CDR3 nucleotides read TGTGCCAGCAGTTTGGGCAGGGGTTTAACAGATACGCAGTATTTT.

In DNA, the CDR3 is TGTGCCAGCAGTTCGGGACAGGGGTACACCATATATTTT. Translated: CASSSGQGYTIYF. This rearrangement joins TRBV6-5 to TRBJ1-3; 10 nucleotides align to TRBD1. The trim removed 4 bases at V and 8 bases at J, leaving 2 bases unmatched. The germline CDR1 and CDR2 sequences are MNHEY and SVGAGI. There are 13 residues in the CDR3.

This clone was observed a handful of times. This chain joins TRBV5-4 and TRBJ2-7; no clear D. V dropped 0 bases and J dropped 0 bases, with 4 bases sitting between them. Germline V CDR1 and CDR2: SGHNT, YYREEE (reference sequence). CDR3 length: 13 amino acids. The CDR3 region has the DNA TGTGCCAGCAGCTTGGATCTCTCCTACGAGCAGTACTTC. Amino acids: CASSLDLSYEQYF.

The chain recombines TRBV15 with TRBJ1-4; TRBD1 aligns across 8 bases. The J segment lost 4 bases and the V segment lost 9 bases, leaving 13 bases of the junction unmatched. Germline CDR1 reads LNHNV; CDR2 reads YYDKDF (reference sequence). This CDR3 is 16 amino acids long. The CDR3 spells CATSHPGTGLNEKLFF. Written as DNA, the CDR3 is TGTGCCACGAGCCACCCTGGGACAGGTCTTAATGAAAAACTGTTTTTT.

The chain links TRBV10-2 to TRBJ1-6; 7 bases line up with TRBD1. From germline, CDR1 is WSHSY and CDR2 SAAADI. CDR3 size: 16 residues. V lost 3 bases to trimming and J lost 0 bases; unmatched junction nucleotides: 2. The CDR3 region has the DNA TGCGCCAGCAGTGAAAGGACAGGCTCCTATAATTCACCCCTCCACTTT. As protein: CASSERTGSYNSPLHF.

The chain has TRBV6-5 and TRBJ1-6; unclear D gene. The CDR3 has 13 amino acids. V was shortened by 8 bases and J by 0 bases, with 5 bases between the two germline ends. Germline-derived CDR1 and CDR2 are MNHEY and SVGAGI. CDR3 nucleotide sequence: TGTGCCAGCTTCAGCTCCTATAATTCACCCCTCCACTTT. Translation gives CASFSSYNSPLHF.

The gene calls are TRBV2 and TRBJ1-1; D not certain. The germline CDR1 and CDR2 sequences are SNHLY and FYNNEI. V lost 3 bases to trimming and J lost 4 bases, with 9 bases between them. This CDR3 region has 13 residues. DNA of the CDR3: TGTGCCAGCAGTGATGACATCGGCACTGAAGCTTTCTTT. This codes for CASSDDIGTEAFF.

This chain uses TRBV2 with TRBJ1-3; D unclear. This CDR3 region has 14 residues. Germline CDR1 SNHLY, CDR2 FYNNEI. V was trimmed by 0 bases and J by 7 bases, leaving 10 bases between them. The CDR3 sequence is CASSEASGSNTIYF. In DNA form, the CDR3 reads TGTGCCAGCAGTGAAGCAAGCGGGTCGAACACCATATATTTT.

The CDR3 DNA sequence: TGCGCCAGCAGCGCCTTGGGGGGTTTGTCTGGAAACACCATATATTTT. This translates into CASSALGGLSGNTIYF. The J gene is TRBJ1-3, the V gene TRBV5-1; weak D call: TRBD1 (5 bases). In germline, CDR1 is SGHRS, CDR2 YFSETQ. Deletions cut 4 bases from V and 1 base from J, with 15 bases between. The CDR3 spans 16 residues.

The V gene is TRBV27, the J gene TRBJ2-2, with 7 bases aligning to TRBD1. The CDR3 is 14 amino acids. The germline gives CDR1 MNHEY, CDR2 SMNVEV (reference sequence). V shed 6 bases and J 7 bases; nucleotides not matched to a gene: 8. The CDR3 DNA reads TGTGCCAGCAGCCCTCGACAGGGCGGCGGGGAGCTGTTTTTT. It codes for CASSPRQGGGELFF.

The rearrangement uses TRBV3-1 (or the pseudogene TRBV3-2) and TRBJ2-5; D uncertain. V was trimmed by 3 bases and J by 4 bases, leaving 9 bases between them. CDR3 size: 13 residues. The germline gives CDR1 LGHDT, CDR2 YNNKEL (reference sequence). For the CDR3, the DNA is TGTGCCAGCAGCCAGATGCACAGAGAGACCCAGTACTTC. Encoded protein: CASSQMHRETQYF.

The chain combines TRBV11-3 with TRBJ1-3; D is unclear. V gave up 5 bases and J gave up 3 bases, with 11 bases separating them. From germline, CDR1 is SGHNT and CDR2 YENEEA. This CDR3 is 14 amino acids long. The CDR3 protein is CASSAEAYGNTIYF. In DNA form, the CDR3 reads TGTGCCAGCAGCGCAGAGGCGTATGGAAACACCATATATTTT.

The chain carries TRBV28 and TRBJ1-4; 8 bases match TRBD1. The trim removed 3 bases at V and 7 bases at J, leaving 7 bases unmatched. The CDR3 is 15 amino acids. Germline loops: CDR1 MDHEN, CDR2 SYDVKM. The CDR3: CASSFGQGLGEKLFF. The CDR3 nucleotides are TGTGCCAGCAGTTTCGGACAGGGCCTTGGTGAAAAACTGTTTTTT.

J is TRBJ2-4 and V is TRBV30, with 7 bases lining up with TRBD2. V lost 4 bases, J lost 5 bases, and 8 bases stayed unmatched. The germline CDR1 and CDR2 sequences are GTSNPN and SVGIG (reference sequence). This CDR3 spans 14 amino acids. The CDR3 here is CAWTPGAGENIQYF. In nucleotides, the CDR3 is TGTGCCTGGACCCCCGGGGCGGGGGAAAACATTCAGTACTTC.

The chain uses TRBV10-3 and TRBJ1-3, with a possible D match to TRBD1 (5 bases). Trimming pared 6 bases from V and 0 bases from J, leaving 15 bases between. This CDR3 region has 16 residues. Germline V lookup: CDR1 ENHRY, CDR2 SYGVKD. The CDR3, as DNA: TGTGCCATCAGCCAGAGTCTGGGGCGCTCTGGAAACACCATATATTTT. Translating gives CAISQSLGRSGNTIYF.